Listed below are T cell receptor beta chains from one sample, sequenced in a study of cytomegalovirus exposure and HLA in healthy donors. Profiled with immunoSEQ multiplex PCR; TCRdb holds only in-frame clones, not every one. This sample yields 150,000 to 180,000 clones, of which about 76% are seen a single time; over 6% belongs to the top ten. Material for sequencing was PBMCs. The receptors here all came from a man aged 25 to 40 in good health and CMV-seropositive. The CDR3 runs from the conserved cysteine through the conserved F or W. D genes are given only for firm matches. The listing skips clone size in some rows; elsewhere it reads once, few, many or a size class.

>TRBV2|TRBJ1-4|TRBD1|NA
CASSEQGARTNEKLFF
TGTGCCAGCAGTGAACAGGGGGCAAGAACTAATGAAAAACTGTTTTTT
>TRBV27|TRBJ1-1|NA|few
CASRTGQGTNTEAFF
TGTGCCAGCAGAACGGGGCAGGGGACGAACACTGAAGCTTTCTTT
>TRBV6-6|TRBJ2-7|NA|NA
CASKNRQEDEQYF
TGTGCCAGCAAGAACAGGCAAGAGGACGAGCAGTACTTC
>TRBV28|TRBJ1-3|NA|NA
CASSSGQLENTIYF
TGTGCCAGCAGTTCTGGACAGCTCGAAAACACCATATATTTT
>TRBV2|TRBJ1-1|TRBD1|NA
CASSLGQSSAEAFF
TGTGCCAGCAGTTTGGGACAGTCCAGCGCTGAAGCTTTCTTT
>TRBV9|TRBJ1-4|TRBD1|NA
CASSPQGQPNEKLFF
TGTGCCAGCAGCCCTCAGGGACAGCCTAATGAAAAACTGTTTTTT
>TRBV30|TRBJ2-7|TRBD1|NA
CAWTGTGSSYEQYF
TGTGCCTGGACCGGGACAGGGAGCTCCTACGAGCAGTACTTC
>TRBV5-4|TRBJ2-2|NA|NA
CASSPGTFYTGELFF
TGTGCCAGCAGCCCCGGGACTTTCTACACCGGGGAGCTGTTTTTT
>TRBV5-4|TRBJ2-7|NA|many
CASSLAGKVPYEQYF
TGTGCCAGCAGCTTGGCCGGGAAAGTCCCCTACGAGCAGTACTTC
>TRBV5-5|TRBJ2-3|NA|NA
CASSYDRPLPTDTQYF
TGTGCCAGCAGCTACGACAGGCCCCTACCCACAGATACGCAGTATTTT
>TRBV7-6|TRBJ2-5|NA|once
CASSLPGQETQYF
TGTGCCAGCAGCTTACCAGGTCAAGAGACCCAGTACTTC
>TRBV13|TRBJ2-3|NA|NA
CASSLVAGTDTQYF
TGTGCCAGCAGCTTAGTCGCGGGTACAGATACGCAGTATTTT
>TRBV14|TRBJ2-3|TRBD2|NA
CASGLSGRGTDTQYF
TGTGCCAGCGGGTTGAGCGGGAGAGGTACAGATACGCAGTATTTT
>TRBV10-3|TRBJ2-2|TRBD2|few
CAISESSGLAVTKNTGELFF
TGTGCCATCAGTGAGTCGTCGGGACTAGCGGTCACAAAAAACACCGGGGAGCTGTTTTTT
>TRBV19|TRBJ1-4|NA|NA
CATQQTNEKLFF
TGTGCCACACAACAAACTAATGAAAAACTGTTTTTT
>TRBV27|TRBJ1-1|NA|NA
CASSPLRGQKNTEAFF
TGTGCCAGCAGTCCCCTCAGAGGACAAAAGAACACTGAAGCTTTCTTT
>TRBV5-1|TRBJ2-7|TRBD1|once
CASRFEGATYEQYF
TGCGCCAGCAGATTCGAGGGGGCAACCTACGAGCAGTACTTC
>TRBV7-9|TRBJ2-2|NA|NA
CASSLSTGELFF
TGTGCCAGCAGCCTGAGCACCGGGGAGCTGTTTTTT
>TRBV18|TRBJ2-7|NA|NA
CASSSTAGSYEQYF
TGTGCCAGCTCCTCCACGGCAGGCTCCTACGAGCAGTACTTC
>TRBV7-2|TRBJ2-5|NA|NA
CASSLGRGPTQETQYF
TGTGCCAGCAGCTTAGGGCGGGGGCCCACTCAAGAGACCCAGTACTTC
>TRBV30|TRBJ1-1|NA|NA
CAWSVGRGGTEAFF
TGTGCCTGGAGTGTAGGGCGGGGTGGCACTGAAGCTTTCTTT
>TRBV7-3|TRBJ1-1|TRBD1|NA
CASSLGQQGLNTEAFF
TGTGCCAGCAGCTTAGGGCAACAGGGGCTGAACACTGAAGCTTTCTTT
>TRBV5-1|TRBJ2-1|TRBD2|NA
CASSSGGTGGYEQFF
TGCGCCAGCAGCTCGGGGGGGACCGGGGGGTATGAGCAGTTCTTC
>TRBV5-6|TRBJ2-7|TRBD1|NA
CASSSRNRGYEQYF
TGTGCCAGCAGCTCCCGGAACAGGGGTTACGAGCAGTACTTC
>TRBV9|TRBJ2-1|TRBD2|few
CASSVVTSGGVDEQFF
TGTGCCAGCAGCGTGGTGACTAGCGGGGGGGTCGATGAGCAGTTCTTC
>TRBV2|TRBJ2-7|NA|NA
CASLRTDSYEQYF
TGTGCCAGCCTCAGGACAGACTCCTACGAGCAGTACTTC
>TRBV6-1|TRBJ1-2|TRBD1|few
CASSDHSTGAQDGYTF
TGTGCCAGCAGTGATCACTCAACAGGGGCGCAGGATGGCTACACCTTC
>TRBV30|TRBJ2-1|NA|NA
CAWSKDSYNEQFF
TGTGCCTGGAGTAAGGACAGTTACAATGAGCAGTTCTTC
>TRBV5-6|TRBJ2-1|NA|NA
CASSPGGGGSYNEQFF
TGTGCCAGCAGCCCCGGAGGGGGGGGCTCCTACAATGAGCAGTTCTTC
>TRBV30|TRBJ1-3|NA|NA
CAWSVPAGNTIYF
TGTGCCTGGAGTGTACCGGCTGGAAACACCATATATTTT
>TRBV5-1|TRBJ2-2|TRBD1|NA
CASTIGQGTGELFF
TGCGCCAGCACAATAGGACAGGGCACCGGGGAGCTGTTTTTT
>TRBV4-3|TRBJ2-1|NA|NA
CASSQGSGSNEQFF
TGCGCCAGCAGCCAAGGGAGCGGCAGCAATGAGCAGTTCTTC
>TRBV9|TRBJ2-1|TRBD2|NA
CASSARLAEMGVNEQFF
TGTGCCAGCAGCGCCCGACTAGCGGAGATGGGAGTGAATGAGCAGTTCTTC
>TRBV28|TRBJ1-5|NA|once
CASSSRTEGFQPQHF
TGTGCCAGCAGTTCCCGGACAGAGGGGTTTCAGCCCCAGCATTTT
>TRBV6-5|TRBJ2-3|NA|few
CASSYVLTDTQYF
TGTGCCAGCAGTTACGTCCTCACAGATACGCAGTATTTT
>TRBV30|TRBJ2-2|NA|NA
CAWREAGELFF
TGTGCCTGGAGGGAGGCCGGGGAGCTGTTTTTT
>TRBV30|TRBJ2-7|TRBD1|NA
CAWSVQGDEQYF
TGTGCCTGGAGTGTACAGGGGGACGAGCAGTACTTC
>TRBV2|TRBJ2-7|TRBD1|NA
CASSRDSPQQYF
TGTGCCAGCAGCCGGGACAGTCCGCAGCAGTACTTC
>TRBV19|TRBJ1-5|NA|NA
CASSLTGNQPQHF
TGTGCCAGTAGTCTTACAGGTAATCAGCCCCAGCATTTT
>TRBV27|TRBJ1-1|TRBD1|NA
CASRWTGGWNTEAFF
TGTGCCAGCAGGTGGACAGGGGGCTGGAACACTGAAGCTTTCTTT
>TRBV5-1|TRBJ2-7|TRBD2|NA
CASSSGGLAGSSYEQYF
TGCGCCAGCAGCTCCGGAGGGCTAGCGGGAAGCTCCTACGAGCAGTACTTC
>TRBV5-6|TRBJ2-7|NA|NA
CASSLGEDEQYF
TGTGCCAGCAGCTTGGGAGAAGACGAGCAGTACTTC
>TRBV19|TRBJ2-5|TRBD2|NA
CASSIRLAGGYQETQYF
TGTGCCAGTAGTATAAGACTAGCGGGGGGGTACCAAGAGACCCAGTACTTC